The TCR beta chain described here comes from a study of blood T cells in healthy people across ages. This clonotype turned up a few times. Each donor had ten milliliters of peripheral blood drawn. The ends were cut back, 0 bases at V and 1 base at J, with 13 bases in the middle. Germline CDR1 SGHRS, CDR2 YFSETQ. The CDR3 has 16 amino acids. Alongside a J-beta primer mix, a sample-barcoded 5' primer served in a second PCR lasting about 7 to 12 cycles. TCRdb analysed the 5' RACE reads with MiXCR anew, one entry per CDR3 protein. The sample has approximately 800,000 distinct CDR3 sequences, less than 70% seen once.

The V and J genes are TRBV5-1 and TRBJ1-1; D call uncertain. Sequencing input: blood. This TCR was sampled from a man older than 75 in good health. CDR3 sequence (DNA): TGCGCCAGCAGCTTGGGGTCCCTTGGAGGGAACACTGAAGCTTTCTTT. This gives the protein CASSLGSLGGNTEAFF.